Listed below are T cell receptor beta chains from one sample, sequenced in a study of blood T cell repertoires in COVID-19. TCRdb keeps only in-frame clones here, not all; method: immunoSEQ multiplex PCR. The sample includes some 150,000 clones, roughly 88% of them seen just once. Sequencing was done on a sample of peripheral blood. Source of these receptors: a woman aged 45-59 years with acute or convalescent COVID-19. Both conserved end residues are part of each CDR3. The order of the fields is V gene, clone size, J gene, D gene, CDR3 protein, CDR3 DNA. A D gene is named only where the DNA matches it firmly. The listing skips clone size in some rows; elsewhere it reads once, few, many or a size class.

TRBV15	.	TRBJ1-1	TRBD1	CATSRGRQGFTEAFF	TGTGCCACCAGCAGAGGGCGACAGGGTTTTACTGAAGCTTTCTTT
TRBV5-6	.	TRBJ2-7	TRBD1	CASSPGQVLSYEQYF	TGTGCCAGCAGCCCCGGACAGGTCCTATCCTACGAGCAGTACTTC
TRBV29-1	once	TRBJ1-4	.	CSASDADEKLFF	TGCAGCGCCTCGGATGCGGATGAAAAACTGTTTTTT
TRBV24-1	.	TRBJ2-7	.	CATSDSVTATGTYEQYF	TGTGCCACCAGTGATTCCGTAACCGCAACAGGGACGTACGAGCAGTACTTC
TRBV6-6	.	TRBJ1-4	TRBD1	CASSSIQGKNEKLFF	TGTGCCAGCAGTTCTATACAGGGGAAAAATGAAAAACTGTTTTTT
TRBV5-8	.	TRBJ2-7	.	CASRSFGRASPYEQYF	TGTGCCAGCAGAAGCTTCGGCAGGGCTTCCCCCTACGAGCAGTACTTC
TRBV7-2	.	TRBJ2-7	TRBD1	CASSSRDRFSYEQYF	TGTGCCAGCAGCTCAAGGGACAGGTTCTCCTACGAGCAGTACTTC
TRBV5-4	.	TRBJ1-1	.	CASNPRAGTEAFF	TGTGCCAGCAACCCCAGGGCAGGGACTGAAGCTTTCTTT
TRBV6-2/TRBV6-3	few	TRBJ2-2	.	CASSRETGTGELFF	TGTGCCAGCAGCCGTGAAACGGGGACCGGGGAGCTGTTTTTT
TRBV12-3/TRBV12-4	once	TRBJ1-6	.	CASRETGSSPLHF	TGTGCCAGCAGGGAGACAGGTAGTTCACCCCTCCACTTT
TRBV5-1	.	TRBJ2-2	TRBD2	CASSSRLAGGTGELFF	TGCGCCAGCAGCTCAAGACTAGCGGGGGGCACCGGGGAGCTGTTTTTT
TRBV5-1	.	TRBJ2-5	.	CASSSGGLAGAETQYF	TGCGCCAGCAGCTCCGGGGGGCTAGCCGGGGCAGAGACCCAGTACTTC
TRBV30	large	TRBJ1-5	TRBD1	CAWIRTGEDQPQHF	TGTGCCTGGATAAGGACAGGGGAAGATCAGCCCCAGCATTTT
TRBV7-9	.	TRBJ1-2	TRBD1	CASSLSGTGYGYTF	TGTGCCAGCAGCTTATCCGGGACAGGATATGGCTACACCTTC
TRBV9	many	TRBJ2-3	TRBD2	CASSVETAGVGWSTDTQYF	TGTGCCAGCAGCGTAGAAACAGCGGGAGTGGGGTGGAGCACAGATACGCAGTATTTT
TRBV5-1	few	TRBJ2-5	TRBD1	CASSVGDRDQETQYF	TGCGCCAGCAGCGTAGGGGACAGAGACCAAGAGACCCAGTACTTC
TRBV24-1	.	TRBJ2-3	.	CATSDLLPDTQYF	TGTGCCACCAGTGATTTGCTCCCGGATACGCAGTATTTT
TRBV3-1/TRBV3-2	.	TRBJ1-6	.	CASSQDPSGAQLNSPLHF	TGTGCCAGCAGCCAAGACCCGTCTGGGGCCCAGCTTAATTCACCCCTCCACTTT
TRBV2	few	TRBJ1-6	.	CASLQLIYNSPLHF	TGTGCCAGCCTACAGCTAATCTATAATTCACCCCTCCACTTT
TRBV4-3	.	TRBJ2-5	.	CASSQDTGAETQYF	TGCGCCAGCAGCCAAGATACAGGCGCCGAGACCCAGTACTTC
TRBV19	.	TRBJ1-1	.	CASSILSGNTEAFF	TGTGCCAGTAGTATACTTTCAGGGAACACTGAAGCTTTCTTT
TRBV2	.	TRBJ2-1	TRBD1	CASRISGGQGVDEQFF	TGTGCCAGCAGAATTTCCGGGGGACAGGGGGTCGATGAGCAGTTCTTC
TRBV9	.	TRBJ2-3	.	CASSGGSTDTQYF	TGTGCCAGCAGCGGAGGGTCCACAGATACGCAGTATTTT
TRBV14	.	TRBJ1-2	.	CASSKGGARRLGYTF	TGTGCCAGCAGTAAAGGGGGAGCGAGAAGGCTTGGCTACACCTTC
TRBV7-7	.	TRBJ2-1	TRBD2	CASSWGLAGYDEQFF	TGTGCCAGCAGCTGGGGACTAGCGGGGTACGATGAGCAGTTCTTC
TRBV6-2/TRBV6-3	.	TRBJ1-5	TRBD1	CASSDRDRGYQPQHF	TGTGCCAGCAGCGACCGAGACAGGGGTTATCAGCCCCAGCATTTT